Presented here are 24 T cell receptor beta chains from one specimen sequenced in a study of blood T cell repertoires in COVID-19. The data were produced by immunoSEQ multiplex PCR, yet TCRdb's version contains in-frame clones alone and is incomplete. The sample gives approximately 100,000 clones, roughly 90% of which show up once; 5.5% to 7% is in the top ten. Specimen: peripheral blood. Every receptor here comes from a human donor in a cohort sampled during active COVID-19.

The chain recombines TRBV7-9 with TRBJ2-6, with 15 bases aligning to TRBD2. Germline CDR1 is SEHNR and CDR2 is FQNEAQ (reference sequence). V shed 6 bases and J 3 bases; nucleotides not matched to a gene: 6. This CDR3 comprises 18 residues. The CDR3 sequence is CASSLPGLAGGGANVLTF. The CDR3 DNA reads as TGTGCCAGCAGTTTACCGGGACTAGCGGGAGGTGGGGCCAACGTCCTGACTTTC.

This sequence joins TRBV29-1 and TRBJ2-1; D might be TRBD1 (5 bases). The CDR3 consists of 13 residues. Germline V gene sequence: CDR1 SQVTM, CDR2 ANQGSEA. V was trimmed by 6 bases and J by 5 bases, leaving 14 bases between them. The CDR3 region has the DNA TGCAGCGTCGCTCCCTCGACAGACAATGAGCAGTTCTTC. This codes for CSVAPSTDNEQFF.

The V and J genes are TRBV5-1 and TRBJ2-7, with D hard to call. Trimming stripped 0 bases from V and 0 bases from J, with 10 bases between. The germline V gene has CDR1 SGHRS and CDR2 YFSETQ. The CDR3 has 15 amino acids. CDR3 in amino acids: CASSLVPGSSYEQYF. CDR3 DNA: TGCGCCAGCAGCTTGGTTCCAGGATCCTCCTACGAGCAGTACTTC.

The chain has TRBV12-3 or TRBV12-4 and TRBJ1-1; no reliable D call. The CDR3 consists of 12 residues. Trimming took off 7 bases at V and 4 bases at J, with 10 bases between the two ends. The CDR3 spells CASTLSITEAFF. Written as DNA, the CDR3 is TGTGCCAGCACCTTGTCTATCACTGAAGCTTTCTTT.

The chain is built from TRBV6-5 and TRBJ1-1, with D hard to call. V dropped 6 bases and J dropped 7 bases, with 15 bases sitting between them. Germline CDR1 reads MNHEY; CDR2 reads SVGAGI. CDR3 length equals 13 residues. The CDR3 DNA reads as TGTGCCAGCAGACTGGACGGGATCGGTGAAGCTTTCTTT. Translating gives CASRLDGIGEAFF.

This clone has only one observation. V gene TRBV11-2 combines with J gene TRBJ2-7, with TRBD1 matching 7 bases. With 5 bases clipped from V and 6 bases from J, the junction kept 16 bases outside the gene matches. CDR1 and CDR2 (germline): SGHAT, FQNNGV. CDR3 length: 16 amino acids. The chain's CDR3 is CASSPRTGFSGFEQYF. CDR3 bases: TGTGCCAGCAGCCCGAGGACAGGTTTCTCCGGATTCGAGCAGTACTTC.

The chain carries TRBV19 and TRBJ2-1; 9 positions agree with TRBD1. This CDR3 region has 16 residues. V trimming: 5 bases; J trimming: 3 bases; junction bases outside the gene matches: 8. CDR1 and CDR2 from the germline V gene are LNHDA and SQIVND (reference sequence). The CDR3 is CASSATRDRVYNEQFF. Here the CDR3 DNA reads TGTGCCAGTAGTGCGACGCGGGACAGGGTCTACAATGAGCAGTTCTTC.

The CDR3 DNA is TGTGCCAGCAGTGAATTTAGAGGGGCGCGGGGATATGGCTACACCTTC. It translates to CASSEFRGARGYGYTF. The chain uses TRBV25-1 and TRBJ1-2; D is possibly TRBD1 (5 bases). CDR1 is MGHDK and CDR2 is SYGVNS in the germline V gene. Trimming removed 1 base from V and 5 bases from J, with 17 bases in between. CDR3 length equals 16 residues.

The rearrangement links TRBV9 to TRBJ2-7, with 10 positions matching TRBD1. Unmatched junction bases numbered 6, after V lost 0 bases and J lost 6 bases. Germline CDR1 SGDLS, CDR2 YYNGEE. The CDR3 has 15 residues. The CDR3 nucleotides are TGTGCCAGCAGCGTAGCCGGGACAGGGGCGGCCGAGCAGTACTTC. Residues: CASSVAGTGAAEQYF.

This clone was counted between two and nine times. The rearrangement links TRBV7-2 to TRBJ1-5; 8 positions match TRBD1. V was pared by 5 bases and J by 1 base, with 4 bases of the junction left unmatched. The CDR3 contains 15 residues. CDR1 and CDR2 (germline): SGHTA, FQGNSA. The CDR3 nucleotides are TGTGCCAGCAGCCCAGGGGGCATGAGCAATCAGCCCCAGCATTTT. It specifies CASSPGGMSNQPQHF. Combining the CDR3 with reference TRBV7-2 and TRBJ1-5 gives the whole variable domain GAGVSQSPSNKVTEKGKDVELRCDPISGHTALYWYRQSLGQGLEFLIYFQGNSAPDKSGLPSDRFSAERTGGSVSTLTIQRTQQEDSAVYLCASSPGGMSNQPQHFGDGTRLSIL.

The V and J genes are TRBV10-2 and TRBJ2-3; 9 bases line up with TRBD2. The germline CDR1 and CDR2 sequences are WSHSY and SAAADI. The CDR3 length is 14 residues. V shed 11 bases and J 5 bases; nucleotides not matched to a gene: 11. CDR3 loop: CASEEGLAGDTQYF. DNA of the CDR3: TGCGCCTCCGAGGAGGGACTAGCTGGAGATACGCAGTATTTT.

The chain combines TRBV12-3 or TRBV12-4 with TRBJ1-1; 7 nucleotides agree with TRBD1. The ends lost 6 bases at V and 7 bases at J; junction bases unmatched: 8. The CDR3 totals 13 residues. CDR3: CASRSQGENEAFF. The CDR3 nucleotides are TGTGCCAGCAGGTCTCAGGGGGAGAATGAAGCTTTCTTT.

CDR3 amino acids: CASSQDWSSGGSTGELFF. The CDR3 nucleotides are TGTGCCAGCAGCCAAGATTGGTCTAGCGGGGGGAGTACCGGGGAGCTGTTTTTT. V usage is TRBV3-1 (or the pseudogene TRBV3-2) and J usage is TRBJ2-2, with TRBD2 matching 11 bases. V shed 0 bases and J 5 bases; nucleotides not matched to a gene: 8. CDR1 LGHDT and CDR2 YNNKEL come from the germline V gene (reference sequence). The CDR3 has 18 amino acids.

This sequence joins TRBV5-6 and TRBJ1-2; TRBD1 agrees at 8 bases. Germline assignment: CDR1 SGHDT and CDR2 YYEEEE. CDR3 length: 15 residues. The V gene end was trimmed by 0 bases and the J gene end by 3 bases; junction bases not matched to a gene: 4. The CDR3 DNA reads as TGTGCCAGCAGCTTGGACCAGGGGGCCTACTATGGCTACACCTTC. Translated: CASSLDQGAYYGYTF.

The chain combines TRBV18 with TRBJ2-1; 12 nucleotides align to TRBD2. Losses at the gene ends were 0 bases for V and 10 bases for J; bases not matched to a gene: 10. The CDR3 is made up of 17 amino acids. Germline-derived CDR1 and CDR2 are KGHSH and LQKENI. The CDR3 spells CASSPPGRLAGEGEQFF. The CDR3 nucleotides read TGTGCCAGCTCACCACCTGGAAGACTAGCGGGAGAGGGGGAGCAGTTCTTC. The full variable domain, completed using reference TRBV18 and TRBJ2-1, is NAGVMQNPRHLVRRRGQEARLRCSPMKGHSHVYWYRQLPEEGLKFMVYLQKENIIDESGMPKERFSAEFPKEGPSILRIQQVVRGDSAAYFCASSPPGRLAGEGEQFFGPGTRLTVL.

This chain joins TRBV30 and TRBJ1-2; tentative D call: TRBD1 (6 bases). The CDR3 totals 13 residues. The germline CDR1 and CDR2 sequences are GTSNPN and SVGIG (reference sequence). V lost 3 bases to trimming and J lost 2 bases, with 10 bases between them. The CDR3 loop reads CAWSPDSNYGYTF. The DNA of the CDR3 is TGTGCCTGGAGCCCGGACAGCAACTATGGCTACACCTTC.

This clone came up once. The chain employs TRBV13 and TRBJ2-1; TRBD2 matches at 9 bases. This CDR3 spans 16 amino acids. CDR1 is PRHDT and CDR2 is FYEKMQ in the germline V gene (reference sequence). V was pared by 1 base and J by 5 bases, with 6 bases of the junction left unmatched. As DNA, the CDR3 is TGTGCCAGCAGCTTAGAAGCGGGGGGTGGGCACAATGAGCAGTTCTTC. Its translation is CASSLEAGGGHNEQFF.

This chain connects TRBV12-3 or TRBV12-4 to TRBJ1-2; 8 nucleotides align to TRBD1. This CDR3 contains 13 residues. Losses at the gene ends were 8 bases for V and 7 bases for J; bases not matched to a gene: 9. CDR3 loop: CASDGQGSFGYTF. For the CDR3, the DNA is TGTGCCAGCGACGGACAGGGATCATTTGGCTACACCTTC.

The V gene is TRBV7-8, the J gene TRBJ1-3; 8 positions match TRBD1. J was trimmed by 3 bases and V by 2 bases; bases with no gene match: 3. The germline V gene encodes CDR1 SGHVS and CDR2 FQNEAQ. The CDR3 spans 15 residues. CDR3 nucleotide sequence: TGTGCCAGCAGCTTACAGGGGGCAGGTGGAAACACCATATATTTT. Its translation is CASSLQGAGGNTIYF.

The rearrangement joins TRBV4-1 to TRBJ1-1, with D possibly matching TRBD1 (5 bases). Germline values: CDR1 MGHRA, CDR2 YSYEKL. The CDR3 is 17 amino acids. The V end lost 0 bases, the J end lost 1 base, and 15 bases lay between the germline ends. CDR3: CASSQEWGVEGNTEAFF. The CDR3 DNA reads TGCGCCAGCAGCCAAGAATGGGGCGTGGAAGGGAACACTGAAGCTTTCTTT.

The chain carries TRBV6-2 or TRBV6-3 and TRBJ2-7; TRBD1 aligns across 9 bases. This CDR3 has 16 amino acids. The V segment lost 4 bases and the J segment 7 bases; nucleotides outside the gene matches: 14. CDR1 MNHEY and CDR2 SVGEGT come from the germline V gene. The DNA of the CDR3 is TGTGCCAGCAGTTTGCTCCACAGGGGGCAAGTTTGGGAGCAGTACTTC. This gives the protein CASSLLHRGQVWEQYF.

The rearrangement joins TRBV3-1 (or the pseudogene TRBV3-2) to TRBJ2-1; 8 nucleotides align to TRBD2. There are 16 residues in the CDR3. The J segment lost 2 bases and the V segment lost 3 bases, leaving 6 bases of the junction unmatched. CDR1 is LGHDT and CDR2 is YNNKEL in the germline V gene (reference sequence). The CDR3: CASSHGPGLAYNEQFF. CDR3 nucleotides: TGTGCCAGCAGCCACGGACCGGGACTAGCCTACAATGAGCAGTTCTTC.

V is TRBV11-3 and J is TRBJ2-2; 7 bases fit TRBD1. The CDR3 totals 15 residues. The ends lost 4 bases at V and 0 bases at J; junction bases unmatched: 2. CDR1 is SGHNT and CDR2 is YENEEA in the germline V gene. The CDR3 nucleotides read TGTGCCAGCAGCTACAGGGGATCGAACACCGGGGAGCTGTTTTTT. Its translation is CASSYRGSNTGELFF.

This chain joins TRBV9 and TRBJ2-7; 8 nucleotides line up with TRBD2. CDR3 length: 15 residues. The germline V gene encodes CDR1 SGDLS and CDR2 YYNGEE. The ends lost 0 bases at V and 2 bases at J; junction bases unmatched: 4. The chain's CDR3 is CASSVAGGAPYEQYF. The CDR3 DNA is TGTGCCAGCAGCGTAGCGGGGGGGGCCCCCTACGAGCAGTACTTC.